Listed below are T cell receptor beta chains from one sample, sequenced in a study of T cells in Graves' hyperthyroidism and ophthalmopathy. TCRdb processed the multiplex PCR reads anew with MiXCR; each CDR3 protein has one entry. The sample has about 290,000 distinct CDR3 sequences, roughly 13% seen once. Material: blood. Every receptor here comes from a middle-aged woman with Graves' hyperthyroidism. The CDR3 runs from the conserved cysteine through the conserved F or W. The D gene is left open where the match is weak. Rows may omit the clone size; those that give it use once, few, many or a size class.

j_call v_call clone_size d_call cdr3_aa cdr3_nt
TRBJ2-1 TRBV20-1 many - CSARDGTSQFF TGCAGTGCTAGGGACGGGACGAGCCAGTTCTTC
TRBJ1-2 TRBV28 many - CASSTREPPLSNGYTF TGTGCCAGCAGTACAAGAGAGCCCCCCCTGAGCAATGGCTACACCTTC
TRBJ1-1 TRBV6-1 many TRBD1 CASSATGTGYTEAFF TGTGCCAGCAGCGCAACCGGGACAGGGTACACTGAAGCTTTCTTT
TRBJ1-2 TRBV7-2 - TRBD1 CASGWTGGVGYTF TGTGCCAGCGGTTGGACAGGGGGCGTTGGCTACACCTTC
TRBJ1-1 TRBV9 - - CASSPRGGVVHTEAFF TGTGCCAGCAGCCCCCGGGGAGGGGTGGTTCACACTGAAGCTTTCTTT
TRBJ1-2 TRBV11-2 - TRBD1 CASSTPRGTGGAGVDYGYTF TGTGCCAGCAGCACTCCCCGGGGGACAGGGGGCGCGGGGGTGGACTATGGCTACACCTTC
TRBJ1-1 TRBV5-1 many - CASSLGENTEAFF TGTGCCAGCAGCTTAGGGGAGAACACTGAAGCTTTCTTT
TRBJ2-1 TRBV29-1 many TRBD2 CSVETSGRGNEQFF TGCAGCGTTGAAACTAGCGGGAGAGGAAATGAGCAGTTCTTC
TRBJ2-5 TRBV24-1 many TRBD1 CATSDPTGAGETQYF TGTGCCACCAGTGATCCGACAGGGGCAGGGGAGACCCAGTACTTC
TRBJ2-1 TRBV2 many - CASSVSSSYNEQFF TGTGCCAGCAGTGTAAGCAGCTCCTACAATGAGCAGTTCTTC
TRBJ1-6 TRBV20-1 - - CSASSGPYNSPLHF TGCAGTGCTAGCTCAGGTCCCTATAATTCACCCCTCCACTTT
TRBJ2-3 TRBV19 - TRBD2 CASGGLAGTDTQYF TGTGCCAGTGGTGGACTAGCGGGCACAGATACGCAGTATTTT
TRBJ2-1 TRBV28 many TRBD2 CASSLMPGGLAGEGGSYNEQFF TGTGCCAGCAGTTTAATGCCCGGCGGACTAGCGGGAGAGGGGGGCTCCTACAATGAGCAGTTCTTC
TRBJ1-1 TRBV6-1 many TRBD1 CASIRTGGANTEAFF TGTGCCAGCATCAGGACAGGGGGCGCGAACACTGAAGCTTTCTTT
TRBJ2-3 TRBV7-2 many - CASSLLLGTQYF TGTGCCAGCAGCTTACTTTTGGGTACGCAGTATTTT
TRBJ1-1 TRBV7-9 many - CASSLVRVNTEAFF TGTGCCAGCAGCTTAGTCCGAGTGAACACTGAAGCTTTCTTT
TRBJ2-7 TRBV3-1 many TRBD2 CASSLSSGGPYEQYF TGTGCCAGCAGCCTGAGTAGCGGGGGGCCCTACGAGCAGTACTTC
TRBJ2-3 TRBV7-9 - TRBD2 CASSFPGGAGETDTQYF TGTGCCAGCAGCTTTCCTGGAGGAGCGGGGGAAACAGATACGCAGTATTTT
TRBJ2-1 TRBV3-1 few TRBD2 CASSRWGGNEQFF TGTGCCAGCAGCCGTTGGGGGGGCAATGAGCAGTTCTTC
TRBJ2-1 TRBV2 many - CASRGARALLNEQFF TGTGCCAGCAGGGGGGCGAGGGCCCTACTAAATGAGCAGTTCTTC
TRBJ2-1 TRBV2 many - CASTRQVISKDNEQFF TGTGCCAGCACCAGACAGGTTATCTCCAAAGACAATGAGCAGTTCTTC
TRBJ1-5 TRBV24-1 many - CAISPGGSNQPQHF TGTGCCATCTCCCCGGGTGGCAGCAATCAGCCCCAGCATTTT
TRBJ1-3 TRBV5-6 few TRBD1 CASGQGSGNTIYF TGTGCCAGCGGACAGGGCTCTGGAAACACCATATATTTT
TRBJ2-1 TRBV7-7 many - CASSLGVGNEQFF TGTGCTAGCAGCTTAGGAGTAGGCAATGAGCAGTTCTTC
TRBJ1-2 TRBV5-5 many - CASSPDRGYEGYTF TGTGCCAGCAGCCCCGACAGAGGCTATGAAGGCTACACCTTC
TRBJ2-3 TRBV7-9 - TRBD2 CARNPGRGGTTDTQYF TGTGCCCGCAACCCCGGGCGGGGGGGAACCACAGATACGCAGTATTTT
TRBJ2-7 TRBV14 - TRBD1 CASSQLRRTGSTYEQYF TGTGCCAGCAGCCAACTTCGGAGGACAGGGTCCACCTACGAGCAGTACTTC
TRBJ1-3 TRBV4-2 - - CASSQVFAGNTIYF TGTGCCAGCAGCCAAGTATTCGCGGGAAACACCATATATTTT
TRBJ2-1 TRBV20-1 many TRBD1 CSAERQGADYNEQFF TGCAGTGCTGAACGACAGGGGGCCGACTACAATGAGCAGTTCTTC
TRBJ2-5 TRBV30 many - CAWSALGAETQYF TGTGCCTGGAGTGCCCTCGGGGCGGAGACCCAGTACTTC
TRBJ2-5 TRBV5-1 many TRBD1 CASSLTGGNQETQYF TGCGCCAGCAGCTTGACAGGGGGAAACCAAGAGACCCAGTACTTC
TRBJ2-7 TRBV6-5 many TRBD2 CASSFTSDSYEQYF TGTGCCAGCAGTTTTACTAGCGACTCCTACGAGCAGTACTTC
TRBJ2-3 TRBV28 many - CASSPGPLSDTQYF TGTGCCAGCAGTCCAGGACCCCTCTCAGATACGCAGTATTTT